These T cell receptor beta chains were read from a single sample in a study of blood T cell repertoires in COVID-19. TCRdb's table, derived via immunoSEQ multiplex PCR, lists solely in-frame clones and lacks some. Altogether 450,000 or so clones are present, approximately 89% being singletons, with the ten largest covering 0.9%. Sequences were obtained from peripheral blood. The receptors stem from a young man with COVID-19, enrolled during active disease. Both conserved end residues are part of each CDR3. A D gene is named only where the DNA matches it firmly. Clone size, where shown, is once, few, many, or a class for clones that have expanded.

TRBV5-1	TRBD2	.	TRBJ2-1	CASSPIAGGHNEQFF	TGCGCCAGCAGCCCAATAGCGGGGGGCCACAATGAGCAGTTCTTC
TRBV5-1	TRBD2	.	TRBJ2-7	CASSPNSGRVYEQYF	TGCGCCAGCAGCCCAAATAGCGGGAGGGTTTACGAGCAGTACTTC
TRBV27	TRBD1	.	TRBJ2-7	CASRGQGSKAYEQYF	TGTGCCAGCAGGGGACAGGGGTCCAAAGCTTACGAGCAGTACTTC
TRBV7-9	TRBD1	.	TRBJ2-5	CASSQRQGQETQYF	TGTGCCAGCAGCCAGAGACAGGGGCAAGAGACCCAGTACTTC
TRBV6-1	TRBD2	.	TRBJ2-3	CASSEGGGGSTDTQYF	TGTGCCAGCAGTGAAGGCGGGGGGGGAAGCACAGATACGCAGTATTTT
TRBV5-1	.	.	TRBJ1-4	CASSLDRTLNEKLFF	TGCGCCAGCAGCCTAGACAGAACTCTTAATGAAAAACTGTTTTTT
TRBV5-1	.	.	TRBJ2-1	CASSLSGAYNEQFF	TGCGCCAGCAGCTTGTCCGGGGCCTACAATGAGCAGTTCTTC
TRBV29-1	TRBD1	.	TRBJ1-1	CSVEHRGRTEAFF	TGCAGCGTAGAACACAGGGGAAGAACTGAAGCTTTCTTT
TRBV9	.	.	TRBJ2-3	CASSYLSDTQYF	TGTGCCAGCAGCTACCTATCAGATACGCAGTATTTT
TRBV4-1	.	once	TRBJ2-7	CASSQDRIGLYEQYF	TGCGCCAGCAGCCAAGATAGGATTGGACTCTACGAGCAGTACTTC
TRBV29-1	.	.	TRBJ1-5	CSAEWAPGGAQHF	TGCAGCGCTGAGTGGGCCCCTGGGGGGGCCCAGCATTTT
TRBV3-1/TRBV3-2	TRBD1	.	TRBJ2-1	CASSQAGTGVHNEQFF	TGTGCCAGCAGCCAGGCCGGGACAGGGGTCCACAATGAGCAGTTCTTC
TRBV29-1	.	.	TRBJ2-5	CSVGRRMGETQYF	TGCAGCGTTGGTAGGAGGATGGGTGAGACCCAGTACTTC
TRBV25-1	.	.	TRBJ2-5	CASSPLETQYF	TGTGCCAGCAGTCCTCTGGAGACCCAGTACTTC
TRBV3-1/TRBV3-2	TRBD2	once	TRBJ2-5	CASSQGNGLAGAFSETQYF	TGTGCCAGCAGCCAAGGAAATGGGCTAGCGGGGGCATTCAGCGAGACCCAGTACTTC
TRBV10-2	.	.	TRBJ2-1	CASSESQVIEQFF	TGCGCCAGCAGTGAGTCTCAGGTGATTGAGCAGTTCTTC
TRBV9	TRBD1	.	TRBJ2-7	CASSKGTGGSYEQYF	TGTGCCAGCAGCAAAGGGACAGGGGGCTCCTACGAGCAGTACTTC
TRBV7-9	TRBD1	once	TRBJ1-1	CASSPGQGMNTEAFF	TGTGCCAGCAGCCCCGGACAGGGGATGAACACTGAAGCTTTCTTT
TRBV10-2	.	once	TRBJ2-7	CASSSTGTRSYEQYF	TGCGCCAGCAGCTCTACAGGGACCCGATCCTACGAGCAGTACTTC
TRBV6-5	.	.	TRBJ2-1	CASSYTVADNNEQFF	TGTGCCAGCAGTTACACAGTAGCGGACAACAATGAGCAGTTCTTC
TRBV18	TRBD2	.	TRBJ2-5	CASSRQSGGRETQYF	TGTGCCAGCTCACGCCAATCGGGCGGGAGAGAGACCCAGTACTTC
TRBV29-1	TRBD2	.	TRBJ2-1	CSATGLAANEQFF	TGCAGCGCGACTGGACTAGCGGCAAATGAGCAGTTCTTC
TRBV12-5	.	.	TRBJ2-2	CASGSGRGANTGELFF	TGTGCTAGTGGTTCGGGTCGGGGAGCGAACACCGGGGAGCTGTTTTTT
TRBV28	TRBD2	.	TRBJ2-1	CASSLRGLRYNEQFF	TGTGCCAGCAGCCTTAGGGGACTACGGTACAATGAGCAGTTCTTC
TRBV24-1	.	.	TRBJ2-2	CATSDYRGGTGELFF	TGTGCCACCAGTGATTACAGGGGGGGCACCGGGGAGCTGTTTTTT
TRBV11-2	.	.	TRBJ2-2	CASSFRGAGELFF	TGTGCCAGCAGCTTTAGGGGCGCCGGGGAGCTGTTTTTT
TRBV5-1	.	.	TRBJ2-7	CASSLAPQLTYEQYF	TGCGCCAGCAGCTTGGCCCCACAGCTAACCTACGAGCAGTACTTC
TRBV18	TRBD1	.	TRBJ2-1	CASSPLDRGLYNEQFF	TGTGCCAGCTCACCTCTTGACAGGGGCCTCTACAATGAGCAGTTCTTC
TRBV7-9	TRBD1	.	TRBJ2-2	CASSPPNRGGELFF	TGTGCCAGCAGTCCCCCTAACAGGGGCGGGGAGCTGTTTTTT
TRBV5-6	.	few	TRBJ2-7	CASSGTGYEQYF	TGTGCCAGCAGCGGGACTGGCTACGAGCAGTACTTC
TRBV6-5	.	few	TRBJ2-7	CASSYRHRGREQYF	TGTGCCAGCAGTTACCGTCACCGAGGGCGGGAGCAGTACTTC
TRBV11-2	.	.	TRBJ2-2	CASSLVPRNTGELFF	TGTGCCAGCAGCTTAGTCCCCAGAAACACCGGGGAGCTGTTTTTT
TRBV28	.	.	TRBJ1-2	CASSPPGLFYGYTF	TGTGCCAGCAGTCCACCAGGCCTTTTTTATGGCTACACCTTC
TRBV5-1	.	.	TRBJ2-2	CASHSGNTGELFF	TGCGCCAGCCATAGCGGGAACACCGGGGAGCTGTTTTTT
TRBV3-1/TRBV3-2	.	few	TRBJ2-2	CASSQGQGRITGELFF	TGTGCCAGCAGCCAAGGGCAAGGGAGAATCACCGGGGAGCTGTTTTTT
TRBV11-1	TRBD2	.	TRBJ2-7	CASSAAGLEYYEQYF	TGTGCCAGCAGCGCAGCGGGACTAGAGTACTACGAGCAGTACTTC
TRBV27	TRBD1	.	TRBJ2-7	CASSLSTGRDSYEQYF	TGTGCCAGCAGTTTGTCGACAGGGAGAGACTCTTACGAGCAGTACTTC
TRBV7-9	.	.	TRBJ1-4	CASSRSGVGGGEKLFF	TGTGCCAGCAGCCGATCCGGGGTTGGGGGCGGCGAAAAACTGTTTTTT
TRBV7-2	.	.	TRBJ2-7	CASSLRSRRSLYEQYF	TGTGCCAGCAGTCTTAGGTCCCGACGGAGCCTCTACGAGCAGTACTTC
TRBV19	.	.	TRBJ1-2	CASRTGTSYGYTF	TGTGCCAGTAGGACCGGGACAAGCTATGGCTACACCTTC
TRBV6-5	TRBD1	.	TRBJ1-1	CASSYSAQGGTEAFF	TGTGCCAGCAGTTACTCGGCACAGGGGGGCACTGAAGCTTTCTTT
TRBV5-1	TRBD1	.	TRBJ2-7	CASSIGTDIGEQYF	TGCGCCAGCAGTATAGGGACAGACATCGGTGAGCAGTACTTC
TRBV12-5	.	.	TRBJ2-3	CASGLPHGEQDTQYF	TGTGCTAGTGGTTTGCCACACGGGGAGCAAGATACGCAGTATTTT
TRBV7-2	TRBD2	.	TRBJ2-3	CASSPAAGGDTQYF	TGTGCCAGCAGTCCAGCGGCGGGGGGCGATACGCAGTATTTT
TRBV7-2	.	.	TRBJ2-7	CASSFTGYEQYF	TGTGCCAGCAGCTTCACAGGGTACGAGCAGTACTTC
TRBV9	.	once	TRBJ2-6	CASSATTVSSGANVLTF	TGTGCCAGCAGCGCTACGACAGTGAGCTCTGGGGCCAACGTCCTGACTTTC
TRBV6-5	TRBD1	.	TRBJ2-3	CASSYGTGKDTQYF	TGTGCCAGCAGTTACGGGACAGGGAAAGATACGCAGTATTTT
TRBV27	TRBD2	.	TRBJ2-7	CASSLTSGSSYEQYF	TGTGCCAGCAGTTTAACTAGCGGTAGCTCCTACGAGCAGTACTTC
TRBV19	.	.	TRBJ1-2	CASSGGLNYGYTF	TGTGCCAGTAGCGGTGGTCTAAACTATGGCTACACCTTC
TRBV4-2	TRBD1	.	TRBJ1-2	CASTDQGEYGYTF	TGTGCCAGCACCGACCAGGGGGAATATGGCTACACCTTC
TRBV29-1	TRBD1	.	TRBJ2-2	CSADRDAGELFF	TGCAGCGCGGACAGGGATGCCGGGGAGCTGTTTTTT
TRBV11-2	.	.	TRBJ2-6	CASSSFGAGAGGANVLTF	TGTGCCAGCAGCTCGTTCGGTGCGGGGGCAGGTGGGGCCAACGTCCTGACTTTC
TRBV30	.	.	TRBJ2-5	CAWNRVQETQYF	TGTGCCTGGAACAGGGTCCAAGAGACCCAGTACTTC
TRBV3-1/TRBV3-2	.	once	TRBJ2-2	CASSGRTKQGRNGELFF	TGTGCCAGCAGCGGTCGGACGAAACAGGGTCGGAACGGGGAGCTGTTTTTT
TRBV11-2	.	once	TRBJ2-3	CASSLVGGPTDTQYF	TGTGCCAGCAGCTTAGTTGGAGGCCCCACAGATACGCAGTATTTT
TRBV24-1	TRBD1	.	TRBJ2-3	CATSARTGTASTDTQYF	TGTGCCACCAGTGCCCGGACGGGGACAGCTAGCACAGATACGCAGTATTTT